The clone carrying this T cell receptor beta chain is deemed medium-sized. TCRdb re-clonotyped the PCR reads via MiXCR. The table lists over 10,000 clones, roughly 12% of them singletons, with 30% to 35% in the top ten. Thyroid surgery was preceded by no treatment in any patient. The data are from a study of metastatic and nonmetastatic thyroid tumors. Trimming removed 6 bases from V and 2 bases from J, with 15 bases in between. The length of the CDR3 is 15 residues. Germline CDR1 is MNHEY and CDR2 is SMNVEV (reference sequence). The source is a female donor with papillary thyroid cancer or a benign thyroid nodule (not recorded which). Some clones in this sample may be carry-over from other donors' samples. The sequencing input was blood. V and J are TRBV27 and TRBJ2-3; possible D gene TRBD2, 6 bases. The CDR3 here is CASRQFSGHTDTQYF. For the CDR3, the DNA is TGTGCCAGCAGACAGTTTAGCGGCCACACAGATACGCAGTATTTT.